The rows below give T cell receptor beta chains drawn from one sample of a study of T cell changes during pregnancy in multiple sclerosis. This table comes from immunoSEQ multiplex PCR, and its TCRdb copy is limited to in-frame clones, with some not included. The sample lists more than 10,000 clones, roughly 90% occurring once. Sample: CD8+ T cells from peripheral blood mononuclear cells, taken after pregnancy. The receptors shown here come from a female donor in good health, enrolled as a control in a pregnancy study. Each CDR3 is given with its conserved first and last residue. Fields, in order: clone size, D gene, V gene, J gene, CDR3 protein, CDR3 DNA. The D gene is left open where the match is weak. Clone size appears in some rows only: once, few, many, or a class for an expanded clone.

-,-,TRBV4-1,TRBJ2-7,CASSPLVNAYEQYF,TGCGCCAGCAGCCCTCTAGTAAATGCCTACGAGCAGTACTTC
-,TRBD1,TRBV5-1,TRBJ2-7,CASSLTGLGYEQYF,TGCGCCAGCAGCCTGACAGGGCTCGGATACGAGCAGTACTTC
-,TRBD1,TRBV28,TRBJ1-5,CASSSDRGDRQPQHF,TGTGCCAGCAGTTCGGACAGGGGGGATCGGCAGCCCCAGCATTTT
-,-,TRBV19,TRBJ2-1,CASSFSGTYNEQFF,TGTGCCAGTAGTTTCTCCGGGACTTACAATGAGCAGTTCTTC
-,-,TRBV7-9,TRBJ2-3,CASSLGRDTDTQYF,TGTGCCAGCAGCTTAGGGCGGGACACAGATACGCAGTATTTT
-,-,TRBV7-8,TRBJ2-5,CASSAGANSETQYF,TGTGCCAGCAGCGCTGGGGCTAACTCAGAGACCCAGTACTTC
-,-,TRBV28,TRBJ2-3,CASSPDSSSTDTQYF,TGTGCCAGCAGTCCGGACTCCTCTAGCACAGATACGCAGTATTTT
-,TRBD1,TRBV28,TRBJ2-2,CASSLTGGWTGELFF,TGTGCCAGCAGTTTAACAGGGGGTTGGACCGGGGAGCTGTTTTTT
-,TRBD2,TRBV6-4,TRBJ2-2,CASSPGVAGPGELFF,TGTGCCAGCAGCCCCGGGGTAGCGGGGCCCGGGGAGCTGTTTTTT
-,-,TRBV4-1,TRBJ1-5,CASSQDGWQGGSNQPQHF,TGCGCCAGCAGCCAAGATGGATGGCAGGGCGGTAGCAATCAGCCCCAGCATTTT
-,TRBD2,TRBV7-2,TRBJ2-3,CASSYTSGGGTDTQYF,TGTGCCAGCAGCTATACTAGCGGGGGGGGCACAGATACGCAGTATTTT
once,TRBD1,TRBV7-6,TRBJ1-6,CASSPQVGQGNNSPLHF,TGTGCCAGCAGCCCCCAGGTGGGACAGGGAAATAATTCACCCCTCCACTTT
-,TRBD1,TRBV5-1,TRBJ2-7,CASSLSQGINEQYF,TGCGCCAGCAGCTTATCACAGGGGATCAACGAGCAGTACTTC
-,TRBD2,TRBV6-1,TRBJ2-1,CASSEGLGLVTNEQFF,TGTGCCAGCAGTGAAGGCCTCGGACTAGTAACCAATGAGCAGTTCTTC
-,TRBD1,TRBV29-1,TRBJ1-3,CSVEDVDRGLEDTIYF,TGCAGCGTTGAAGACGTGGACAGGGGGCTGGAGGACACCATATATTTT
-,-,TRBV27,TRBJ2-7,CASSLSIGESSYEQYF,TGTGCCAGCAGTTTATCGATTGGAGAGAGCTCCTACGAGCAGTACTTC
-,-,TRBV6-1,TRBJ1-1,CASSEATGGNDEAFF,TGTGCCAGCAGTGAAGCGACGGGAGGGAATGATGAAGCTTTCTTT
large,TRBD1,TRBV9,TRBJ2-4,CASSAQGAGPKNIQYF,TGTGCCAGCAGCGCACAGGGGGCAGGGCCCAAAAACATTCAGTACTTC
few,TRBD1,TRBV6-4,TRBJ2-2,CASSGGQEGSNTGELFF,TGTGCCAGCAGTGGGGGACAGGAGGGTTCGAACACCGGGGAGCTGTTTTTT
-,TRBD2,TRBV6-5,TRBJ2-2,CASSSLAGSNTGELFF,TGTGCCAGCAGTTCCCTAGCGGGGTCGAACACCGGGGAGCTGTTTTTT
-,TRBD1,TRBV5-6,TRBJ1-2,CASSPGTGVYGYTF,TGTGCCAGCAGCCCCGGGACAGGGGTTTATGGCTACACCTTC
-,-,TRBV15,TRBJ2-7,CATSKEGQVSYEQYF,TGTGCCACCAGCAAGGAGGGGCAGGTCTCCTACGAGCAGTACTTC
-,TRBD2,TRBV5-5,TRBJ2-7,CASSLGHGTRAYEQYF,TGTGCCAGCAGCTTGGGACATGGGACTAGGGCCTACGAGCAGTACTTC
-,-,TRBV28,TRBJ1-4,CASSFYRVGGKLFF,TGTGCCAGCAGCTTCTACAGGGTTGGAGGAAAACTGTTTTTT
-,-,TRBV19,TRBJ1-3,CASSEFGNTIYF,TGTGCCAGTAGTGAGTTCGGAAACACCATATATTTT
-,-,TRBV4-1,TRBJ2-1,CASSQAGEHYNEQFF,TGCGCCAGCAGCCAAGCCGGAGAACACTACAATGAGCAGTTCTTC
-,TRBD2,TRBV9,TRBJ2-7,CASSVGGTRGYEQYF,TGTGCCAGCAGCGTAGGGGGGACTAGGGGGTACGAGCAGTACTTC
-,-,TRBV5-6,TRBJ1-2,CASSFERGSYGYTF,TGTGCCAGCAGCTTCGAACGAGGAAGTTATGGCTACACCTTC
-,TRBD1,TRBV5-6,TRBJ1-3,CASRHAVATGGVGNTIYF,TGTGCCAGCAGGCACGCTGTCGCGACAGGGGGCGTGGGAAACACCATATATTTT
-,TRBD2,TRBV5-6,TRBJ2-1,CASSLLQVGGPGEQFF,TGTGCCAGCAGTTTGCTTCAGGTGGGAGGGCCTGGTGAGCAGTTCTTC
-,TRBD1,TRBV4-1,TRBJ2-5,CASSQGTGTGVEDF,TGCGCCAGCAGCCAGGGTACCGGGACAGGGGTTGAGGACTTC
few,-,TRBV4-2,TRBJ1-2,CASSFRDNGYTF,TGTGCCAGCAGCTTCCGGGACAACGGCTACACCTTC
-,-,TRBV4-3,TRBJ1-4,CASSQWSPGPTGGGEKLFF,TGCGCCAGCAGCCAATGGTCGCCCGGACCGACAGGAGGAGGTGAAAAACTGTTTTTT
-,TRBD1,TRBV6-5,TRBJ1-2,CASSYSADYRGGYTF,TGTGCCAGCAGTTACTCGGCGGATTACAGGGGAGGCTACACCTTC
-,TRBD2,TRBV19,TRBJ2-1,CASSQAGGVSYNEQFF,TGTGCCAGTAGCCAGGCGGGAGGGGTCTCCTACAATGAGCAGTTCTTC
-,-,TRBV27,TRBJ2-1,CASSPGIRNEQFF,TGTGCCAGCAGTCCCGGGATAAGGAATGAGCAGTTCTTC
-,-,TRBV4-1,TRBJ2-7,CASSQKETPSYEQYF,TGCGCCAGCAGCCAAAAAGAGACACCCTCCTACGAGCAGTACTTC
once,-,TRBV7-3,TRBJ1-1,CASSLIGGDANTEAFF,TGTGCCAGCAGCTTAATAGGGGGAGATGCTAACACTGAAGCTTTCTTT
-,TRBD1,TRBV13,TRBJ2-7,CASSNDREHEQYF,TGTGCCAGCAGCAATGACAGGGAGCACGAGCAGTACTTC
-,TRBD1,TRBV9,TRBJ1-5,CASSPYDRVNQPQHF,TGTGCCAGCAGCCCCTACGACAGGGTCAATCAGCCCCAGCATTTT
-,-,TRBV9,TRBJ2-1,CASSPLGRHNEQFF,TGTGCCAGCAGCCCGCTGGGCAGACACAATGAGCAGTTCTTC